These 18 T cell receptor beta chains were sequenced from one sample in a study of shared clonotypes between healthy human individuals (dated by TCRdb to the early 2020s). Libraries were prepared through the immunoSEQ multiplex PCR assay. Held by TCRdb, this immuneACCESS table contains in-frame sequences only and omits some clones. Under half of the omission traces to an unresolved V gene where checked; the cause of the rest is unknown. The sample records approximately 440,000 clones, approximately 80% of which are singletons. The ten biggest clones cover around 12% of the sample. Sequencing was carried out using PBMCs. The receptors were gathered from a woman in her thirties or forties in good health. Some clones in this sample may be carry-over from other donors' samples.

The CDR3 nucleotides read TGTGCCAGCAGCCAAGATCTAGGGGGGGTCTACACCGGGGAGCTGTTTTTT. Amino acid sequence: CASSQDLGGVYTGELFF. This chain uses TRBV4-2 with TRBJ2-2; D possibly corresponds to TRBD2 (7 bases). The CDR3 has 17 residues. V dropped 0 bases and J dropped 3 bases, with 14 bases sitting between them. CDR1 is LGHNA and CDR2 is YNFKEQ in the germline V gene.

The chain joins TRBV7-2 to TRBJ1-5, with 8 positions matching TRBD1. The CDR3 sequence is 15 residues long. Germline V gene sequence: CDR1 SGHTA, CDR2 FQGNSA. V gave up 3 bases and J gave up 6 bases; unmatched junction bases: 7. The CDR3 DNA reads TGTGCCAGCAGCTTTTCCAGGGGGCAGGCTCAGCCCCAGCATTTT. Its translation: CASSFSRGQAQPQHF.

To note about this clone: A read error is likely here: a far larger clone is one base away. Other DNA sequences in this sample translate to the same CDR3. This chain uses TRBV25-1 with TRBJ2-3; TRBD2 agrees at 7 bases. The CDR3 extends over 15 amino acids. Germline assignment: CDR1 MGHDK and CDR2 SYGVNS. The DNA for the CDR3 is TGCGCCAGCAGTGAACTACTAGCGAACACAGATACGCAGTATTTT. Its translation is CASSELLANTDTQYF.

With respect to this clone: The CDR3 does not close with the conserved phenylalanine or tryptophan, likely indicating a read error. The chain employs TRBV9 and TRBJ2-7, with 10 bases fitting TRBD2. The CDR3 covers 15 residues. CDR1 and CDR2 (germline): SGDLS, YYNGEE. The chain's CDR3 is CAGSPTSGQRGEQYS. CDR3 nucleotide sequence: TGTGCCGGCAGCCCGACTAGCGGGCAACGGGGCGAGCAGTACTCC.

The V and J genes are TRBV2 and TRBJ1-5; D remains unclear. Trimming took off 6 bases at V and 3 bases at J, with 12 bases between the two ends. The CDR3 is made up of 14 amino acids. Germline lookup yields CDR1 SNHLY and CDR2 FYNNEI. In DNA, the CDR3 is TGTGCCAGCAGCCGGACGGGCCCCAATCAGCCCCAGCATTTT. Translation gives CASSRTGPNQPQHF.

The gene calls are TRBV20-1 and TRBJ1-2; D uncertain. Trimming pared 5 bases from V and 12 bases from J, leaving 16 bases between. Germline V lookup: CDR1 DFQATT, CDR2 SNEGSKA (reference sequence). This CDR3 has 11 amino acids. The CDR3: CSACRREGNTF. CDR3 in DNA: TGCAGTGCTTGCCGGAGGGAAGGCAACACCTTC.

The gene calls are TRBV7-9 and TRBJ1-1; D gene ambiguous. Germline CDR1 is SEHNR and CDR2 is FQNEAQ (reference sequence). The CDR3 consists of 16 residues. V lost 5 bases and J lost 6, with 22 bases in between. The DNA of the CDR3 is TGTGCCAGCAGCCTAACACGGGGTGGGGATTACGCTGAAGCTTTCTTT. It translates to CASSLTRGGDYAEAFF.

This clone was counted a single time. The CDR3 loop reads CASSLLHIRDEQFF. CDR3 nucleotides: TGTGCCAGCAGCTTACTCCACATAAGGGACGAGCAGTTCTTC. The J gene is TRBJ2-1, the V gene TRBV7-2, with D perhaps being TRBD1 or TRBD2 (5 bases each). This CDR3 spans 14 amino acids. Trimming took off 2 bases at V and 10 bases at J, with 15 bases between the two ends. Germline CDR1 SGHTA, CDR2 FQGNSA.

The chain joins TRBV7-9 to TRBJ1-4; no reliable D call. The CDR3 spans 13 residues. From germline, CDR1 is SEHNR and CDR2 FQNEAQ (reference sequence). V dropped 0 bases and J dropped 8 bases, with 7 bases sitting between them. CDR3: CASSLAEREKLFF. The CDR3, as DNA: TGTGCCAGCAGCTTAGCAGAAAGAGAAAAACTGTTTTTT.

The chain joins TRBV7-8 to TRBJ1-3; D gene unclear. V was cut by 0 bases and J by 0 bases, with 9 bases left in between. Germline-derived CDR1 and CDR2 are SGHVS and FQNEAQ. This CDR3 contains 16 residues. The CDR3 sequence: CASSLAPLSSGNTIYF. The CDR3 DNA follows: TGTGCCAGCAGCTTAGCTCCCTTAAGCTCTGGAAACACCATATATTTT.

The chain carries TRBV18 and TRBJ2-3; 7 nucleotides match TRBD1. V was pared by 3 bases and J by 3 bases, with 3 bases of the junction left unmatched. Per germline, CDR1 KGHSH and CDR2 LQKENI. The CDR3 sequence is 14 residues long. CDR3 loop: CASSPGTVTDTQYF. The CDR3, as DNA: TGTGCCAGCTCACCCGGGACAGTGACAGATACGCAGTATTTT. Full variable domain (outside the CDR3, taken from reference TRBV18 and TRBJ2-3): NAGVMQNPRHLVRRRGQEARLRCSPMKGHSHVYWYRQLPEEGLKFMVYLQKENIIDESGMPKERFSAEFPKEGPSILRIQQVVRGDSAAYFCASSPGTVTDTQYFGPGTRLTVL.

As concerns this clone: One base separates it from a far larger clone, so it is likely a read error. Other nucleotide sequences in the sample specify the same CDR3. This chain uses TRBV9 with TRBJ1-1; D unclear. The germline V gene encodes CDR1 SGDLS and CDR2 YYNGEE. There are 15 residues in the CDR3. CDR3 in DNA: TGCGCCAGCAGCGTAGATCCTACAGAGAGCACTGAAGCTTTCTTT. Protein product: CASSVDPTESTEAFF.

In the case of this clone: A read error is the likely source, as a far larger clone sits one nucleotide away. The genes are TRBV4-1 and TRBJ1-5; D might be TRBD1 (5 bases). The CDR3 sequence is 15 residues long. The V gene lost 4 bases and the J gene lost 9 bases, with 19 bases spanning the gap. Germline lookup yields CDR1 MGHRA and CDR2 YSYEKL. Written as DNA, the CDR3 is TGCGCCAGCAGCCGAGATCTTCAAGGGGCCCTGCCCCAGCATTTT. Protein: CASSRDLQGALPQHF.

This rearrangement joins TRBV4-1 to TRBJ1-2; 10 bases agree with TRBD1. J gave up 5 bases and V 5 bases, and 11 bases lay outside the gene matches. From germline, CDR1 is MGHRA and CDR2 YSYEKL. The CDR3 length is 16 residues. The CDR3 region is CASSERWDRGRYGYTF. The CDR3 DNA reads TGCGCCAGCAGCGAAAGGTGGGACAGGGGACGGTATGGCTACACCTTC.

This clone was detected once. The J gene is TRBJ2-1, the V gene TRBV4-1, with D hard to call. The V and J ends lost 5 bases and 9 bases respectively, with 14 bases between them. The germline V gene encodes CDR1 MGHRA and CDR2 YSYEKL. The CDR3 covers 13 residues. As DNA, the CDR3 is TGCGCCAGCAGCACGGGCCAGCTGGTTGAGCAGTTCTTC. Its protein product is CASSTGQLVEQFF.

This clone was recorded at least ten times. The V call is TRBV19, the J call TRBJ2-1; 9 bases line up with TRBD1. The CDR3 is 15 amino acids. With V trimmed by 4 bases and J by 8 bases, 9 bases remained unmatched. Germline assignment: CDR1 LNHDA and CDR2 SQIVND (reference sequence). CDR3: CASSSPGTGSDEQFF. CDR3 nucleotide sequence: TGTGCCAGTAGTAGCCCCGGGACAGGGTCCGATGAGCAGTTCTTC. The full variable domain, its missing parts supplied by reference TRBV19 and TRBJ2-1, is DGGITQSPKYLFRKEGQNVTLSCEQNLNHDAMYWYRQDPGQGLRLIYYSQIVNDFQKGDIAEGYSVSREKKESFPLTVTSAQKNPTAFYLCASSSPGTGSDEQFFGPGTRLTVL.

As DNA, the CDR3 is TGTGCCAGCAGCGCCCTCTGGGGGGGACGGAACTCTGGGGCCAACGTCCTGACTTTC. It codes for CASSALWGGRNSGANVLTF. The chain joins TRBV5-6 to TRBJ2-6; 7 bases align to TRBD2. Germline V gene data show CDR1 as SGHDT and CDR2 as YYEEEE. Trimming took 4 bases from V and 0 from J; bases not matched to a gene: 13. The CDR3 is made up of 19 amino acids.

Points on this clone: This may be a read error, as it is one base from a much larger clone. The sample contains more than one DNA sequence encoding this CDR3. The CDR3 DNA reads as TGCAGCGTCGAGGTTGGAAACACCATATATTTT. Amino acid sequence: CSVEVGNTIYF. The chain joins TRBV29-1 to TRBJ1-3; D is undetermined. Per the germline V gene, CDR1 is SQVTM and CDR2 is ANQGSEA. CDR3 length equals 11 residues. Trimming stripped 6 bases from V and 3 bases from J, with 6 bases between.